A single sample gave rise to the 17 T cell receptor beta chains below, sequenced in a study of beta chain features in type 1 diabetes. General study points: Patients with Type 1 diabetes showed moderately but significantly shorter TCRB CDR3s in all four CD4+ subsets.

The authors reverse transcribed all of the isolated RNA, so sequencing captured expressed TCRB transcripts. TCRdb's copy holds only in-frame clones and misses some; the assay was immunoSEQ multiplex PCR. The sample lists 100,000 to 150,000 clones; 9% were seen once. No cognate antigen is known for these TCRs. Sequenced: central memory CD4+ T cells from blood. These receptors all stem from a man between 25 and 39 years old with type 1 diabetes.

The CDR3: CASPRSTDTQYF. CDR3 bases: TGTGCCAGCCCGAGGAGCACAGATACGCAGTATTTT. The chain carries TRBV7-9 and TRBJ2-3; D unresolved. Looked up from germline, CDR1 is SEHNR and CDR2 is FQNEAQ (reference sequence). The V end was cut by 8 bases, the J end by 0 bases, with 6 bases between. The CDR3 consists of 12 residues. Full variable domain (missing parts from reference TRBV7-9 and TRBJ2-3): DTGVSQNPRHKITKRGQNVTFRCDPISEHNRLYWYRQTLGQGPEFLTYFQNEAQLEKSRLLSDRFSAERPKGSFSTLEIQRTEQGDSAMYLCASPRSTDTQYFGPGTRLTVL.

V gene TRBV9 combines with J gene TRBJ2-5; 7 nucleotides agree with TRBD2. Germline-derived CDR1 and CDR2 are SGDLS and YYNGEE. There are 13 residues in the CDR3. The trim removed 7 bases at V and 5 bases at J, leaving 8 bases unmatched. The CDR3 nucleotides are TGTGCCAGCGGGGACTACCCGGGGGAGACCCAGTACTTC. Encoded protein: CASGDYPGETQYF.

This clone turned up a few times. The chain is built from TRBV2 and TRBJ2-5; 9 positions agree with TRBD1. Per the germline V gene, CDR1 is SNHLY and CDR2 is FYNNEI. There are 13 residues in the CDR3. Losses at the gene ends were 4 bases for V and 5 bases for J; bases not matched to a gene: 2. The CDR3 is CASSGTGVETQYF. The CDR3 DNA is TGTGCCAGCAGTGGGACAGGGGTGGAGACCCAGTACTTC.

The chain combines TRBV2 with TRBJ2-7; 7 bases align to TRBD1. Germline-derived CDR1 and CDR2 are SNHLY and FYNNEI. This CDR3 is built from 15 residues. V gave up 6 bases and J gave up 2 bases; unmatched junction bases: 10. The CDR3 is CASRTLDRATYEQYF. Here the CDR3 DNA reads TGTGCCAGCAGGACTTTAGACAGGGCGACCTACGAGCAGTACTTC. Drawing the rest from reference TRBV2 and TRBJ2-7, the complete variable domain is EPEVTQTPSHQVTQMGQEVILRCVPISNHLYFYWYRQILGQKVEFLVSFYNNEISEKSEIFDDQFSVERPDGSNFTLKIRSTKLEDSAMYFCASRTLDRATYEQYFGPGTRLTVT.

This clone was counted a few times. V is TRBV7-3 and J is TRBJ2-5; 15 nucleotides match TRBD2. Germline lookup yields CDR1 SGHTA and CDR2 FQGTGA. This CDR3 region has 17 residues. The V segment lost 5 bases and the J segment 0 bases; nucleotides outside the gene matches: 4. The CDR3 sequence is CASSPGLAGGHQETQYF. The CDR3 DNA is TGTGCCAGCAGCCCGGGACTAGCGGGGGGACACCAAGAGACCCAGTACTTC.

The chain has TRBV5-6 and TRBJ1-2, with 8 bases lining up with TRBD1. After removal of 1 base from V and 4 bases from J, the junction contained 6 bases not matched to a gene. Per the germline V gene, CDR1 is SGHDT and CDR2 is YYEEEE. This CDR3 is 15 amino acids long. The CDR3 loop reads CASSLRAGGGYGYTF. CDR3 DNA sequence: TGTGCCAGCAGCTTGAGAGCAGGGGGCGGCTATGGCTACACCTTC.

This sequence joins TRBV5-6 and TRBJ2-1, with 11 nucleotides matching TRBD2. The CDR3 has 15 amino acids. With 5 bases clipped from V and 5 bases from J, the junction kept 6 bases outside the gene matches. Per germline, CDR1 SGHDT and CDR2 YYEEEE. CDR3 coding DNA: TGTGCCAGCAGTCAGACTAGCGGGAATAACAATGAGCAGTTCTTC. Protein product: CASSQTSGNNNEQFF.

In this sample, this clone turned up a few times. J is TRBJ2-1 and V is TRBV15; 12 nucleotides match TRBD2. Germline lookup yields CDR1 LNHNV and CDR2 YYDKDF (reference sequence). V was clipped by 3 bases and J by 8 bases; unmatched bases: 14. The CDR3 consists of 18 residues. The CDR3 is CATSSATLLAGGKDEQFF. The CDR3 region has the DNA TGTGCCACCAGCAGTGCTACGTTACTAGCGGGGGGCAAGGATGAGCAGTTCTTC.

There are a few counts of this clone. This rearrangement joins TRBV7-9 to TRBJ2-5; D remains unclear. The CDR3 contains 14 residues. Germline V gene lookup returns CDR1 SEHNR and CDR2 FQNEAQ (reference sequence). V was cut by 5 bases and J by 5 bases, with 15 bases left in between. The CDR3 protein is CASSINSVVETQYF. In nucleotides, the CDR3 is TGTGCCAGCAGCATTAACTCTGTGGTTGAGACCCAGTACTTC.

The chain links TRBV7-2 to TRBJ2-1; 7 positions agree with TRBD2. This CDR3 has 14 amino acids. The germline CDR1 and CDR2 sequences are SGHTA and FQGNSA. V dropped 5 bases and J dropped 5; count of bases not matched to a gene: 6. The CDR3 region is CASSARGLDNEQFF. The CDR3 DNA sequence: TGTGCCAGCAGCGCCCGTGGACTAGACAATGAGCAGTTCTTC.

This clone was recorded a few times. This chain links TRBV6-6 with TRBJ2-5, with no clear D. V dropped 8 bases and J dropped 3 bases, with 13 bases sitting between them. The CDR3 runs 13 residues. CDR1 and CDR2 from the germline V gene are MNHNY and SVGAGI (reference sequence). The CDR3 bases are TGTGCCAGCGGGCAACTTCCCAAAGAGACCCAGTACTTC. Protein: CASGQLPKETQYF.

CDR3 loop: CASSVTTTSGVLGEQYF. CDR3 bases: TGTGCCAGCAGCGTAACTACGACTAGCGGGGTCCTTGGGGAGCAGTACTTC. The chain employs TRBV9 and TRBJ2-7, with 11 bases lining up with TRBD2. V gave up 1 base and J gave up 7 bases; unmatched junction bases: 13. The CDR3 totals 17 residues. Germline assignment: CDR1 SGDLS and CDR2 YYNGEE.

V is TRBV5-6 and J is TRBJ1-5, with 7 bases that match TRBD1. This CDR3 is built from 15 residues. With V trimmed by 2 bases and J by 5 bases, 7 bases remained unmatched. Germline V gene data show CDR1 as SGHDT and CDR2 as YYEEEE. CDR3 in amino acids: CASSFRQGRYQPQHF. CDR3 coding DNA: TGTGCCAGCAGCTTCCGACAGGGACGGTATCAGCCCCAGCATTTT.

The V call is TRBV12-5, the J call TRBJ2-7; the D gene is possibly TRBD2 (5 bases). The V gene lost 6 bases and the J gene lost 5 bases, with 23 bases spanning the gap. The CDR3 is 16 residues long. Germline CDR1 reads LGHNT; CDR2 reads FRNRAP. The CDR3 sequence is CASGRPLGLPYDEQYF. The CDR3 coding sequence is TGTGCTAGTGGCCGTCCCCTCGGACTGCCCTACGACGAGCAGTACTTC.

In this sample, this clone turned up a few times. This sequence joins TRBV2 and TRBJ2-3; 9 bases align to TRBD1. CDR3 length: 15 amino acids. Looked up from germline, CDR1 is SNHLY and CDR2 is FYNNEI. V shed 9 bases, J shed 3 bases, and the junction held 10 bases outside the gene matches. CDR3 amino acids: CASFSTGGSTDTQYF. DNA for the CDR3: TGTGCCAGTTTCTCTACAGGGGGCTCTACAGATACGCAGTATTTT.

This clone was detected a few times. V gene TRBV5-1 combines with J gene TRBJ1-5, with TRBD1 identical over 7 bases. The CDR3 contains 15 residues. J gave up 5 bases and V 1 base, and 6 bases lay outside the gene matches. The V gene's germline CDR1 is SGHRS and CDR2 YFSETQ. This chain's CDR3 is CASSLQGDHDQPQHF. CDR3 nucleotides: TGCGCCAGCAGCTTGCAGGGGGATCACGATCAGCCCCAGCATTTT.

V gene TRBV9 combines with J gene TRBJ2-2, with D uncertain. Trimming pared 0 bases from V and 7 bases from J, leaving 10 bases between. The CDR3 is 14 residues long. Looked up from germline, CDR1 is SGDLS and CDR2 is YYNGEE. The CDR3 DNA sequence: TGTGCCAGCAGCGTAGGAGATTATAGCGGGGAGCTGTTTTTT. Its protein is CASSVGDYSGELFF.